The rows below give T cell receptor beta chains drawn from one sample of a study of blood T cells in healthy people across ages. TCRdb passed the 5' RACE reads through MiXCR, listing each CDR3 protein once. The data hold 1.5 million to 2 million distinct CDR3 sequences, with 49% observed a single time. The specimen was blood. The source of these receptors is a woman between 35 and 50 years old in good health. Both conserved end residues are part of each CDR3. Each record gives: CDR3 length, D gene, V gene, clone size, J gene, CDR3 protein, CDR3 DNA. A D gene is named only where the DNA matches it firmly. Some rows have no size entry. The others give once, few or many, or a class for an expanded clone.

14	-	TRBV6-1	-	TRBJ1-2	CASSEALSVYGYTF	TGTGCCAGCAGTGAAGCGCTATCCGTCTATGGCTACACCTTC
14	-	TRBV12-3/TRBV12-4	few	TRBJ1-4	CASSYGLANEKLFF	TGTGCCAGCAGTTATGGATTGGCTAATGAAAAACTGTTTTTT
15	TRBD2	TRBV20-1	-	TRBJ2-5	CSALAGGGFWETQYF	TGCAGTGCGTTAGCGGGGGGGGGCTTTTGGGAGACCCAGTACTTC
15	TRBD1	TRBV9	-	TRBJ2-5	CASSAPGGPKETQYF	TGTGCCAGCAGCGCCCCAGGGGGCCCTAAAGAGACCCAGTACTTC
15	-	TRBV5-6	-	TRBJ2-5	CASSLFRGLQETQYF	TGTGCCAGCAGCTTGTTTCGGGGGTTACAAGAGACCCAGTACTTC
12	-	TRBV12-3/TRBV12-4	-	TRBJ1-4	CASSFRGEKLFF	TGTGCCAGCAGTTTCAGGGGCGAAAAACTGTTTTTT
12	-	TRBV20-1	once	TRBJ1-5	CNASSGGRAQHF	TGCAATGCTAGTTCTGGGGGCAGGGCCCAGCATTTT
13	-	TRBV6-2/TRBV6-3	few	TRBJ2-1	CASSPLGRNEQFF	TGTGCCAGCAGCCCCCTGGGGAGGAATGAGCAGTTCTTC
18	TRBD2	TRBV9	-	TRBJ2-1	CASSVGGLAGGAGNEQFF	TGTGCCAGCAGCGTAGGGGGACTAGCGGGGGGGGCGGGGAATGAGCAGTTCTTC
14	TRBD2	TRBV29-1	-	TRBJ2-3	CSVGAGLLGDTQYF	TGCAGCGTTGGAGCGGGGTTGCTTGGAGATACGCAGTATTTT
14	-	TRBV29-1	few	TRBJ2-7	CSVVGDRQTYEQYF	TGCAGCGTTGTCGGGGATAGACAGACTTACGAGCAGTACTTC
13	TRBD2	TRBV7-8	few	TRBJ2-1	CASETGGEDEQFF	TGTGCCAGCGAGACCGGGGGGGAGGATGAGCAGTTCTTC
12	-	TRBV29-1	once	TRBJ2-5	CSVGEYQEAQYF	TGCAGCGTGGGAGAGTACCAAGAGGCCCAGTACTTC
16	TRBD2	TRBV11-2	few	TRBJ2-5	CASSPPRGGDEETQYF	TGTGCCAGCAGCCCCCCTCGGGGGGGGGACGAAGAGACCCAGTACTTC
12	TRBD1	TRBV29-1	many	TRBJ2-5	CSADRGSETQYF	TGCAGCGCGGACAGGGGAAGCGAGACCCAGTACTTC
17	TRBD1	TRBV6-4	few	TRBJ1-6	CASSGTDLDSYNSPLHF	TGTGCCAGCAGCGGGACAGACCTCGACTCCTATAATTCACCCCTCCACTTT
11	-	TRBV10-2	-	TRBJ2-7	CASSEGCEQYF	TGCGCCAGCAGTGAGGGGTGCGAGCAGTACTTC
15	TRBD1	TRBV5-1	-	TRBJ2-5	CASSTGTGGMETQYF	TGCGCCAGCAGCACCGGGACAGGGGGCATGGAGACCCAGTACTTC
17	TRBD2	TRBV27	-	TRBJ2-3	CASSEVKTSLSTDTQYF	TGTGCCAGCAGTGAAGTCAAGACTAGCCTAAGCACAGATACGCAGTATTTT